A selection of T cell receptor beta chains follows, all from one sample in a study of T cell responses to AZD1222 COVID-19 vaccine. Repertoires were generated with immunoSEQ multiplex PCR, while TCRdb's copy carries only in-frame clones and drops some. This repertoire shows 130,000 or so clones, just over 90% found once; its top ten account for about 7%. Sequenced material: peripheral blood, taken on day 0 of AZD1222 vaccination. These receptors were obtained from an adult in good health. Each CDR3 is given with its conserved first and last residue. A D gene is named only where the DNA matches it firmly. The size of a clone is reported for some rows only, either as once, few or many, or as a class for expanded clones.

>NA|TRBV4-2|TRBJ1-2|14|NA
TGTGCCAGCAGCCAAGATCCGGGGGCAGGGGGCTACACCTTC
CASSQDPGAGGYTF
>NA|TRBV27|TRBJ1-1|14|NA
TGTGCCAGCAGTTTAGCAGGGGCGAACACTGAAGCTTTCTTT
CASSLAGANTEAFF
>NA|TRBV2|TRBJ2-2|15|TRBD2
TGTGCCAGCCTTGAGCGGGGGGGACTCACCGGGGAGCTGTTTTTT
CASLERGGLTGELFF
>once|TRBV19|TRBJ1-5|14|NA
TGTGCCAGTATGCTGCTACAGGAAAATCAGCCCCAGCATTTT
CASMLLQENQPQHF
>NA|TRBV27|TRBJ2-3|18|TRBD2
TGTGCCAGCAGTACCTCCGGGACTAGCAATGTGGGCACAGATACGCAGTATTTT
CASSTSGTSNVGTDTQYF
>few|TRBV28|TRBJ2-2|14|NA
TGTGCCAGCGGTAGGACCCCACCAAACGGGGAGCTGTTTTTT
CASGRTPPNGELFF
>NA|TRBV7-9|TRBJ2-7|13|NA
TGTGCCAGCAGCCACCAAGTGACTTACGAGCAGTACTTC
CASSHQVTYEQYF
>once|TRBV7-9|TRBJ1-4|16|TRBD1
TGTGCCAGCAGCTTCTTACTTGACAGGGCCCATGAAAAACTGTTTTTT
CASSFLLDRAHEKLFF
>NA|TRBV4-3|TRBJ1-6|17|NA
TGCGCCAGCAGCCAAGATCGGGGCAGGGCTAATAATTCACCCCTCCACTTT
CASSQDRGRANNSPLHF
>NA|TRBV28|TRBJ1-5|14|TRBD1
TGTGCCAGCAGGTCGGGACAGGGCAATCAGCCCCAGCATTTT
CASRSGQGNQPQHF
>NA|TRBV9|TRBJ2-6|19|TRBD2
TGTGCCAGCAGCGTAGCTCTAGGGGGACTAGCTGGTGGGGCCAACGTCCTGACTTTC
CASSVALGGLAGGANVLTF
>NA|TRBV11-2|TRBJ2-7|20|NA
TGTGCCAGCAGCTTAGAAGTCGTCCTGGGCAGACAATTTACGGCATACGAGCAGTACTTC
CASSLEVVLGRQFTAYEQYF
>NA|TRBV21-1|TRBJ1-2|13|NA
TGTGCCAGCCGTACCGGACAGGCTTATGGCTACACCTTC
CASRTGQAYGYTF
>NA|TRBV19|TRBJ2-1|10|NA
TGTGCCAGTAGTGGCAATGAGCAGTTCTTC
CASSGNEQFF
>NA|TRBV4-2|TRBJ1-6|14|NA
TGTGCCAGCAGCCAAGAGACAGGCAATTCACCCCTCCACTTT
CASSQETGNSPLHF
>NA|TRBV29-1|TRBJ1-1|12|TRBD1
TGCAGCGGACAGGGTGGGCACACTGAAGCTTTCTTT
CSGQGGHTEAFF
>NA|TRBV7-8|TRBJ1-1|15|NA
TGTGCCAGCAGCTTAGTAGGTTCCGGTAGGCCTGGAGCTTTCTTT
CASSLVGSGRPGAFF
>NA|TRBV18|TRBJ1-5|14|TRBD1
TGTGCCAGCTCCGGGACAGGGGGCTTTCAGCCCCAGCATTTT
CASSGTGGFQPQHF
>NA|TRBV24-1|TRBJ2-2|17|NA
TGTGCCACCAGTGATTTAGGGCAGGGATCTTTCGCCGGGGAGCTGTTTTTT
CATSDLGQGSFAGELFF
>NA|TRBV6-5|TRBJ1-6|15|TRBD1
TGTGCCAGCAGCAGACGAGACAGGGGTAATTCACCCCTCCACTTT
CASSRRDRGNSPLHF
>NA|TRBV6-5|TRBJ2-3|15|NA
TGTGCCAGCAGTTTAACAGGAGGAGTCACAGATACGCAGTATTTT
CASSLTGGVTDTQYF
>NA|TRBV5-1|TRBJ1-1|18|NA
TGCGCCAGCAGCTTCGCTCGGAAACTACCATTACTCAACACTGAAGCTTTCTTT
CASSFARKLPLLNTEAFF
>NA|TRBV29-1|TRBJ2-5|15|TRBD2
TGCAGCGTTGAATTCGGGACTAGCTTGGGAGAGACCCAGTACTTC
CSVEFGTSLGETQYF
>NA|TRBV19|TRBJ1-6|12|NA
TGTGCCAGTAGCGGCAGTAATTCACCCCTCCACTTT
CASSGSNSPLHF
>NA|TRBV6-2/TRBV6-3|TRBJ1-2|12|NA
TGTGCCAGCAGTTATGACGGGGTCGGCTACACCTTC
CASSYDGVGYTF
>NA|TRBV2|TRBJ2-2|12|NA
TGTGCCAGCGGCGGGGGCCCCGGGGAGCTGTTTTTT
CASGGGPGELFF
>NA|TRBV14|TRBJ2-7|16|TRBD1
TGTGCCAGCAGCCACCGAAGGGGACAGGGGGCCTACGAGCAGTACTTC
CASSHRRGQGAYEQYF
>NA|TRBV9|TRBJ1-6|15|TRBD1
TGTGCCAGCAGCGCCGGACAGGGGAGCGGATCACCCCTCCACTTT
CASSAGQGSGSPLHF